This TCR beta chain came from a study of CD8 T cells in Susac syndrome (dated by TCRdb to the late 2010s). In the study overall: Whether CD8+ T cell activation and differentiation in Susac syndrome was antigen driven was tested using repertoire sequencing. What the work shows at the level of the full study, not this receptor alone: The TCR sequencing and HLA analysis was acknowledged to have included a relatively small number of individuals.

Trimming takes 4 bases from V and 5 bases from J, and the germline ends sit 18 bases apart. As encoded in the germline V gene (reference sequence), CDR1 is GTSNPN while CDR2 is SVGIG. The CDR3 goes from the cysteine to the phenylalanine over 15 residues. Only the CDR3 DNA stays, 45 bases, in frame from base 1. Peripheral blood CD8+ and CD4+ T cells from healthy donors, Susac syndrome patients and multiple sclerosis patients were profiled using high-throughput TCR beta sequencing. The multiple sclerosis controls were treatment-naive patients who had stable or active relapsing-remitting disease and met the revised McDonald criteria. Bulk CD8+ and CD4+ T cells were purified by magnetic negative isolation, while CD8+ TEMRA cells were enriched using FACS. Blood was drawn into EDTA tubes, processed within 24 hours, and PBMCs were isolated by density gradient centrifugation. PBMCs destined for TCR sequencing were cryopreserved in liquid nitrogen and later thawed in a 37 °C water bath. The sorted or isolated CD4+, CD8+ and CD8+ TEMRA cells reached a purity of at least 90%.

In regard to this clonotype: Its target antigen remains unknown. Qualities for individual bases were not recorded, and no much larger clone is one base off.

RNA was extracted with the RNeasy kit and roughly 0.5 to 1 ug was reverse transcribed using random hexamers. The immunoSEQ multiplex PCR assay, which covers 54 Vbeta and 13 Jbeta segments, was used to amplify TCR beta CDR3 regions. PCR amplification bias was corrected by using a synthetic template baseline for primer optimization and computational correction. The authors processed their data as follows. Reads were assigned to V, D and J genes according to IMGT and analyzed in immunoSEQ Analyzer, with only productive sequences retained. Clonality was calculated as one minus the Shannon entropy normalized by log2 of the number of productive unique sequences. For each patient and control, public and private clones were evaluated within the 100 most prevalent clones. A clone was defined as Susac-specific if it was absent from the healthy and MS cohorts, from about a thousand published viral clones and from other ImmuneACCESS disease sequences. The public reads were reanalyzed by TCRdb: fastp trimming at Q25, MiXCR alignment, in-frame beta chains only. Entries that share a CDR3 protein sequence are merged under the most common genes and DNA. The V and J calls come from TCRdb's annotation, not from the publication. The sample includes some 170,000 distinct CDR3 sequences, with roughly 94% observed a single time. Jointly, the top ten make up about 0.09% of the sample.

The TCR was taken from a human donor with multiple sclerosis. Sequencing was carried out using CD4+ T cells from PBMCs. The chain employs TRBV30 and TRBJ2-1, and possibly TRBD2, on 6 matching bases. The CDR3 protein is CAWTPFFGSDNEQFF. At the DNA level, the sequence is TGTGCCTGGACCCCCTTTTTCGGGAGTGACAATGAGCAGTTCTTC.